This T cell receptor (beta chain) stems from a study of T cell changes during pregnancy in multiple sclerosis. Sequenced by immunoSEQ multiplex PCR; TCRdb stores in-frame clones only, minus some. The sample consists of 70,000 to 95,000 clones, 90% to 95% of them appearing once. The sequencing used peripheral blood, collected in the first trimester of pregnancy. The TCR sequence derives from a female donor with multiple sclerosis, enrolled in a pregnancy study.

This CDR3 reads CASSLAVAATDTQYF. CDR3 DNA: TGCGCCAGCAGCTTGGCCGTGGCTGCCACAGATACGCAGTATTTT. This chain connects TRBV5-1 to TRBJ2-3; no reliable D call. Trimming took off 0 bases at V and 2 bases at J, with 10 bases between the two ends. This CDR3 has 15 amino acids. CDR1 is SGHRS, CDR2 YFSETQ, per germline.